This T cell receptor beta chain was found in a study of OX40 agonist ivuxolimab in advanced cancers. Study in general: Patients were dosed intravenously with ivuxolimab at 0.01 to 10 mg/kg every 2 weeks. Patients in dose escalation had liver, melanoma, kidney or head and neck cancers. Findings of the study overall: Antigen specificity was not determined for the expanded peripheral T cells.

Assay: immunoSEQ multiplex PCR; the TCRdb copy retains only in-frame clones and omits some. The sample includes tens of thousands of clones, 82% of them seen just once. As concerns this clone: Antigen specificity is unknown.

This receptor was obtained from an adult with an advanced solid tumor such as melanoma, head and neck, liver or kidney cancer. This specimen consisted of CD4+ or CD8+ T cells sorted from blood, obtained in a trial of the OX40 agonist ivuxolimab.

CDR3 region: CASTKSPSYEQYF. CDR3 in DNA: TGTGCCAGCACCAAAAGTCCCAGCTACGAGCAGTACTTC. The chain joins TRBV7-2 to TRBJ2-7, with D unresolved. The CDR3 has 13 residues. CDR1 and CDR2 (germline): SGHTA, FQGNSA. V lost 7 bases and J lost 3, with 13 bases in between.